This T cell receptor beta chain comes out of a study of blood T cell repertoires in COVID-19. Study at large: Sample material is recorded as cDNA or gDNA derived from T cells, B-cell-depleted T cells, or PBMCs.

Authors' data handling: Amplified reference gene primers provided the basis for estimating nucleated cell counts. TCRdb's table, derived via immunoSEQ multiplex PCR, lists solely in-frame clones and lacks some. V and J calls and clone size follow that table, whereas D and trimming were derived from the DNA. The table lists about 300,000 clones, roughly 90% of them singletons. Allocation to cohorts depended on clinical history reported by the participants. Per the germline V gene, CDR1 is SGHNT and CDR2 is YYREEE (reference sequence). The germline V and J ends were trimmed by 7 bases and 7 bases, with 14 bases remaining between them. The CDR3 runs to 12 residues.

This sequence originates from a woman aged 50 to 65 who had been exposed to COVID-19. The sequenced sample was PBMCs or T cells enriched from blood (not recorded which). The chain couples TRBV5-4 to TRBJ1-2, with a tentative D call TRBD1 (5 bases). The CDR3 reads CASRGGDGGYTF. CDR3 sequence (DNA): TGTGCCAGCCGCGGAGGGGATGGTGGCTACACCTTC.